This T cell receptor (beta chain) came from a study of radiation and T cells in renal cell carcinoma. The method was immunoSEQ multiplex PCR; TCRdb's version includes in-frame clones alone and lacks a portion of them. The data show tens of thousands of clones, with around 85% seen just once and roughly 8.8% held by the top ten. Time point noted: blood 4 weeks post-SBRT, at nephrectomy. The treatment: 15 Gy SBRT to primary tumor, nephrectomy 4 weeks later. The CDR3 length is 15 residues. The germline CDR1 and CDR2 sequences are SGHTA and FQGNSA. Trimming removed 5 bases from V and 5 bases from J, with 15 bases in between.

V usage is TRBV7-2 and J usage is TRBJ2-2; tentative D call: TRBD2 (6 bases). This receptor was identified in a man in his fifties or sixties with renal cell carcinoma. Source: blood, taken from a patient whose treatment included radiotherapy and nephrectomy. The CDR3 region has the DNA TGTGCCAGCAGCCCGGGACTCCTGATAACCGGGGAGCTGTTTTTT. This translates into CASSPGLLITGELFF. Combining the CDR3 with reference TRBV7-2 and TRBJ2-2 gives the whole variable domain GAGVSQSPSNKVTEKGKDVELRCDPISGHTALYWYRQSLGQGLEFLIYFQGNSAPDKSGLPSDRFSAERTGGSVSTLTIQRTQQEDSAVYLCASSPGLLITGELFFGEGSRLTVL.